These 25 T cell receptor beta chains came from one sample sequenced in a study of control samples from healthy donors and cancer patients. Method: immunoSEQ multiplex PCR; TCRdb's copy keeps in-frame clones and lacks some. The repertoire includes about 410,000 clones, around 90% of them detected once, and 6% to 7% sits in the top ten. The sample consisted of PBMCs. These receptors were obtained from a man aged 35 to 55 with head and neck cancer.

The rearrangement links TRBV28 to TRBJ2-5, with TRBD1 matching over 10 bases. V shed 4 bases and J 2 bases; nucleotides not matched to a gene: 7. Germline CDR1 and CDR2: MDHEN and SYDVKM. This CDR3 region has 16 residues. CDR3: CASSSAWGQGQETQYF. The CDR3 DNA follows: TGTGCCAGCAGTTCGGCTTGGGGACAGGGGCAAGAGACCCAGTACTTC.

The chain links TRBV5-1 to TRBJ2-2, with unresolved D. This CDR3 spans 13 amino acids. V gave up 6 bases and J gave up 3 bases, with 9 bases separating them. Looked up from germline, CDR1 is SGHRS and CDR2 is YFSETQ. CDR3 sequence reads: CASIGQYTGELFF. For the CDR3, the DNA is TGCGCCAGCATAGGGCAGTACACCGGGGAGCTGTTTTTT.

The V gene is TRBV28, the J gene TRBJ2-5; the D call may be TRBD1 or TRBD2 (5 bases each). Germline V CDR1 and CDR2: MDHEN, SYDVKM. V was cut by 6 bases and J by 5 bases, with 10 bases left in between. The CDR3 spans 12 residues. The CDR3 loop is CASSLEGETQYF. CDR3 in DNA: TGTGCCAGCAGCCTCGAGGGGGAGACCCAGTACTTC.

The chain links TRBV7-8 to TRBJ2-1, with TRBD2 matching 13 bases. This CDR3 region has 17 residues. CDR1 and CDR2 (germline): SGHVS, FQNEAQ. V lost 5 bases and J lost 7; bases outside the gene matches: 11. The CDR3 region has the DNA TGTGCCAGCAGCAGGGACGGGTGGACTAGCGGGGGAAATGAGCAGTTCTTC. Its translation: CASSRDGWTSGGNEQFF.

This chain connects TRBV19 to TRBJ2-5; D gene ambiguous. The V end was cut by 8 bases, the J end by 4 bases, with 14 bases between. The germline CDR1 and CDR2 sequences are LNHDA and SQIVND (reference sequence). The CDR3 has 13 residues. The CDR3 DNA is TGTGCCAGTCAGACTGGGCCCGGAGAGACCCAGTACTTC. It specifies CASQTGPGETQYF.

On this clone itself: One end of the junction does not line up with germline, which may come from a read error. This chain joins TRBV5-5 and TRBJ2-3; D possibly corresponds to TRBD1 (5 bases). The CDR3 spans 11 residues. Germline CDR1 reads SGHKS; CDR2 reads YYEKEE (reference sequence). CDR3 protein: CASSLSAETAF. For the CDR3, the DNA is TGTGCCAGCAGCTTGAGCGCCGAGACAGCTTTT. Using reference TRBV5-5 and TRBJ2-3 for the parts outside the CDR3, the full variable domain is DAGVTQSPTHLIKTRGQQVTLRCSPISGHKSVSWYQQVLGQGPQFIFQYYEKEERGRGNFPDRFSARQFPNYSSELNVNALLLGDSALYLCASSLSAETAFGPGTRLTVL.

This rearrangement joins TRBV5-6 to TRBJ2-7, with 7 bases matching TRBD2. The trim removed 4 bases at V and 2 bases at J, leaving 3 bases unmatched. CDR3 length equals 13 residues. The V gene's germline CDR1 is SGHDT and CDR2 YYEEEE. CDR3 sequence (DNA): TGTGCCAGCAGCCCCGGGAGGCCCTACGAGCAGTACTTC. Translation: CASSPGRPYEQYF.

DNA of the CDR3: TGTGCCAGCAGCCAAGTTGGAGCAGGCGGTGAAAAACTGTTTTTT. It translates to CASSQVGAGGEKLFF. The rearrangement links TRBV3-1 (or the pseudogene TRBV3-2) to TRBJ1-4; no clear D gene. This CDR3 has 15 amino acids. Trimming took off 1 base at V and 7 bases at J, with 13 bases between the two ends. Germline values: CDR1 LGHDT, CDR2 YNNKEL (reference sequence).

The chain links TRBV3-1 (or the pseudogene TRBV3-2) to TRBJ2-5, with D perhaps TRBD2 (6 bases). Germline V lookup: CDR1 LGHDT, CDR2 YNNKEL (reference sequence). Trimming stripped 4 bases from V and 5 bases from J, with 17 bases between. This CDR3 spans 15 amino acids. The CDR3 here is CASSRTPSGVETQYF. DNA of the CDR3: TGTGCCAGCAGCCGAACCCCCTCGGGGGTGGAGACCCAGTACTTC.

This clone has just a few counts. J is TRBJ2-7 and V is TRBV27, with no clear D. The V gene lost 5 bases and the J gene lost 0 bases, with 17 bases spanning the gap. The CDR3 extends over 16 amino acids. Germline V lookup: CDR1 MNHEY, CDR2 SMNVEV (reference sequence). The CDR3 DNA is TGTGCCAGCAGTCCCCGGTTAGGCAGGAGCTCCTACGAGCAGTACTTC. Protein: CASSPRLGRSSYEQYF.

This clone was counted once. This chain uses TRBV28 with TRBJ1-1; D is perhaps TRBD1 (5 bases). With 10 bases removed from V and 4 bases from J, the gap between germline ends came to 16 bases. Germline CDR1 MDHEN, CDR2 SYDVKM. CDR3 length: 13 residues. CDR3 sequence: CATAGQGATEAFF. The DNA of the CDR3 is TGTGCCACCGCCGGCCAGGGCGCCACTGAAGCTTTCTTT.

The V and J genes are TRBV10-1 and TRBJ1-5; D unresolved. CDR3 length: 13 residues. The germline V gene has CDR1 WNHNN and CDR2 SYGVQD (reference sequence). V was clipped by 4 bases and J by 3 bases, with 7 bases between them. This CDR3 reads CASSVGHNQPQHF. The CDR3 DNA reads as TGCGCCAGCAGTGTAGGGCACAATCAGCCCCAGCATTTT.

The chain uses TRBV19 and TRBJ2-5, with 8 bases lining up with TRBD1. Germline V lookup: CDR1 LNHDA, CDR2 SQIVND (reference sequence). Trimming took 5 bases from V and 4 from J; bases not matched to a gene: 12. CDR3 length: 16 residues. In DNA, the CDR3 is TGTGCCAGTAGTGGTCGGACAGGGAATTCGAGAGAGACCCAGTACTTC. It specifies CASSGRTGNSRETQYF.

The gene calls are TRBV28 and TRBJ1-1; no clear D. The V gene lost 4 bases and the J gene lost 4 bases, with 10 bases spanning the gap. There are 13 residues in the CDR3. Germline CDR1 and CDR2: MDHEN and SYDVKM. The CDR3 loop is CASSSRVFTEAFF. Written as DNA, the CDR3 is TGTGCCAGCAGTTCGAGGGTGTTCACTGAAGCTTTCTTT.

This chain joins TRBV6-4 and TRBJ2-1, with 9 bases lining up with TRBD2. CDR3 length: 14 residues. V lost 5 bases, J lost 7 bases, and 6 bases stayed unmatched. The germline V gene has CDR1 MRHNA and CDR2 SNTAGT. The CDR3 nucleotides are TGTGCCAGCAGTCCGACTAGCGGCACTAATGAGCAGTTCTTC. Protein sequence: CASSPTSGTNEQFF.

To note about this clone: This same CDR3 is encoded by further DNA sequences in the sample. V is TRBV28 and J is TRBJ1-5; no reliable D call. Deletions cut 7 bases from V and 4 bases from J, with 8 bases between. In germline, CDR1 is MDHEN, CDR2 SYDVKM. The CDR3 is 12 amino acids. The CDR3 DNA reads TGTGCCAGCACTCCCCCGAATCAGCCCCAGCATTTT. Its translation: CASTPPNQPQHF.

V gene TRBV6-1 combines with J gene TRBJ2-2; tentatively, D is TRBD1 (6 bases). V dropped 2 bases and J dropped 5 bases, with 15 bases sitting between them. Looked up from germline, CDR1 is MNHNS and CDR2 is SASEGT. The CDR3 contains 16 residues. CDR3 sequence reads: CASSENGQIRTGELFF. DNA of the CDR3: TGTGCCAGCAGTGAAAATGGACAGATTAGGACCGGGGAGCTGTTTTTT.

This clone occurred once. The chain has TRBV9 and TRBJ2-5; weak D call: TRBD2 (6 bases). CDR1 and CDR2 from the germline V gene are SGDLS and YYNGEE. This CDR3 has 17 amino acids. Trimming removed 2 bases from V and 2 bases from J, with 19 bases in between. Here the CDR3 reads CASSVTVDYISQETQYF. The CDR3 nucleotides read TGTGCCAGCAGCGTCACGGTGGACTACATATCACAAGAGACCCAGTACTTC.

This rearrangement joins TRBV7-9 to TRBJ2-7, with 9 bases aligning to TRBD2. Germline CDR1 and CDR2: SEHNR and FQNEAQ (reference sequence). CDR3 length equals 15 residues. Trimming cost V 1 base and J 4 bases; bases outside gene matches: 5. The CDR3 loop reads CASSLGLAGPYEQYF. DNA of the CDR3: TGTGCCAGCAGCTTAGGGCTAGCGGGGCCATACGAGCAGTACTTC.

V usage is TRBV12-3 or TRBV12-4 and J usage is TRBJ1-5; D may be TRBD1 (6 bases). CDR3 length equals 13 residues. Trimming left V 6 bases short and J 5 bases short, with 11 bases between. The CDR3 bases are TGTGCCAGCAGGCCACAGGGAGATCAGCCCCAGCATTTT. As protein: CASRPQGDQPQHF.

The chain has TRBV9 and TRBJ1-5; no definite D call. Per germline, CDR1 SGDLS and CDR2 YYNGEE. Trimming took off 3 bases at V and 0 bases at J, with 7 bases between the two ends. CDR3 size: 14 residues. The CDR3 protein is CASSGRGSNQPQHF. The CDR3 DNA follows: TGTGCCAGCAGCGGTCGGGGTAGCAATCAGCCCCAGCATTTT.

The V gene is TRBV12-3 or TRBV12-4, the J gene TRBJ2-2; D unresolved. The ends were cut back, 5 bases at V and 9 bases at J, with 13 bases in the middle. The CDR3 consists of 13 residues. CDR3 amino acids: CASSASSLWELFF. CDR3 sequence (DNA): TGTGCCAGCAGTGCGTCTTCTCTTTGGGAGCTGTTTTTT.

The V call is TRBV6-6, the J call TRBJ2-3; 7 bases align to TRBD1. Germline V gene data show CDR1 as MNHNY and CDR2 as SVGAGI (reference sequence). The CDR3 runs 16 residues. V gave up 2 bases and J gave up 1 base; unmatched junction bases: 6. The CDR3 region is CASSYPDRDRTDTQYF. The CDR3 nucleotides are TGTGCCAGCAGTTACCCTGACAGGGATCGCACAGATACGCAGTATTTT.

The genes are TRBV7-9 and TRBJ2-5; no clear D gene. Germline V gene sequence: CDR1 SEHNR, CDR2 FQNEAQ (reference sequence). There are 12 residues in the CDR3. V dropped 10 bases and J dropped 4 bases, with 13 bases sitting between them. The CDR3: CATLSVGETQYF. In DNA, the CDR3 is TGTGCCACTCTAAGTGTTGGAGAGACCCAGTACTTC.

The chain carries TRBV3-1 (or the pseudogene TRBV3-2) and TRBJ1-4; no clear D. CDR1 is LGHDT, CDR2 YNNKEL, per germline (reference sequence). Trimming took off 4 bases at V and 10 bases at J, with 13 bases between the two ends. The CDR3 loop spans 13 amino acids. The CDR3 loop reads CASSPRRVGKLFF. CDR3 DNA sequence: TGTGCCAGCAGCCCCCGGAGGGTCGGAAAACTGTTTTTT.